The T cell receptor (beta chain) under discussion was sequenced for a study of OX40 agonist ivuxolimab in advanced cancers. Details on this clone: Its antigen is unknown.

CDR3 length: 12 residues. Germline CDR1 SGHAT, CDR2 FQNNGV. V lost 5 bases and J 8 bases, leaving 9 bases between the germline ends. Repertoires were generated with immunoSEQ multiplex PCR, while TCRdb's copy carries only in-frame clones and drops some. Among around 83,000 clones listed, around 85% were seen once. Findings and caveats of the study: Researchers did not establish what antigens the expanded peripheral T cells target. Also showing low normalized T-cell clonal expansion were some of the nonresponders. CD4+ and CD8+ blood T cells expanded clonally by week 6 at 0.1 to 3.0 mg/kg.

V gene TRBV11-2 combines with J gene TRBJ1-4; D call uncertain. This TCR derives from an adult with an advanced solid tumor such as melanoma, head and neck, liver or kidney cancer. Sequenced here: CD4+ or CD8+ T cells sorted from blood, sampled in a trial of the OX40 agonist ivuxolimab. The CDR3 protein is CASSEIYEKLFF. The CDR3 DNA reads TGTGCCAGCAGCGAGATTTACGAAAAACTGTTTTTT.